This T cell receptor beta chain was obtained from a study of technical replicates of blood from several donors. The germline gives CDR1 SGHRS, CDR2 YFSETQ. The CDR3 sequence is 15 residues long. Unmatched junction bases numbered 10, after V lost 4 bases and J lost 4 bases. Profiling relied on immunoSEQ multiplex PCR, and the TCRdb table lists in-frame clones only, not all of them. This table holds tens of thousands of clones, around 90% found once. The chain combines TRBV5-1 with TRBJ2-5, with 7 bases lining up with TRBD2. The sequenced sample was PBMCs. The sequence derives from a human donor in good health. Some clones in this sample may be carry-over from other donors' samples. The CDR3 loop is CASSVQTSPRETQYF. The CDR3 DNA sequence: TGCGCCAGCAGCGTGCAGACTAGCCCCCGAGAGACCCAGTACTTC.